The rows below give T cell receptor beta chains drawn from one sample of a study of PD-1 blockade in classical Hodgkin lymphoma. Profiled with immunoSEQ multiplex PCR; TCRdb holds only in-frame clones, not every one. The sample has more than 25,000 clones; around nine tenths are singletons. The sample was CD8+ T cells from blood, taken at baseline. These receptors originate from a human donor with classical Hodgkin lymphoma. The CDR3 runs from the conserved cysteine through the conserved F or W. D genes are given only for firm matches. Rows give clone size only sometimes, using once, few, many, or a class for an expanded clone.

j_gene,v_gene,abundance,d_gene,CDR3nt,CDR3aa
TRBJ1-3,TRBV28,-,-,TGTGCCAGCAAAGGCTTTAGCTCTGGAAACACCATATATTTT,CASKGFSSGNTIYF
TRBJ2-3,TRBV5-4,-,-,TGTGCCAGCAGCCGGGGCGATACGCAGTATTTT,CASSRGDTQYF
TRBJ2-1,TRBV9,once,TRBD2,TGTGCCAGCAGCGCCTGGCTAGCGGGAGGGCCGAGTGGTGGTGATGAGCAGTTCTTC,CASSAWLAGGPSGGDEQFF
TRBJ2-7,TRBV5-8,-,TRBD1,TGTGCCAGCAGCTGGATCCGGGACAGGGACTACGAGCAGTACTTC,CASSWIRDRDYEQYF
TRBJ2-7,TRBV2,-,-,TGTGCCAGCAGTGATGGGGGGGCTAGGGACGAGCAGTACTTC,CASSDGGARDEQYF
TRBJ2-3,TRBV28,once,TRBD2,TGTGCCAGCAGTTTGACTCCTAGCGGGAGGCCCGGAGATACGCAGTATTTT,CASSLTPSGRPGDTQYF
TRBJ1-1,TRBV5-6,-,-,TGTGCCAGCAGCGAGCAGGGGATCACTGAAGCTTTCTTT,CASSEQGITEAFF
TRBJ1-4,TRBV7-9,-,-,TGTGCCAGCAGCCGGGAGACAGCAACTAATGAAAAACTGTTTTTT,CASSRETATNEKLFF
TRBJ2-1,TRBV7-2,-,TRBD1,TGTGCCAGCAGTAAACCGGGACAGGGGGCGCCAGGGCAGTTCTTC,CASSKPGQGAPGQFF
TRBJ2-6,TRBV27,-,TRBD1,TGTGCCAGCAGTCCTTCGGACAGGGGTACTGCTGGGGCCAACGTCCTGACTTTC,CASSPSDRGTAGANVLTF
TRBJ1-4,TRBV28,-,-,TGTGCCAGCAGTTCCCAGGGGACGGATGAAAAACTGTTTTTT,CASSSQGTDEKLFF
TRBJ2-1,TRBV7-6,-,TRBD1,TGTGCCAGCAGCACCCGGACAGGGAACAATGAGCAGTTCTTC,CASSTRTGNNEQFF
TRBJ1-4,TRBV1,-,-,TGCACCAGCAGCCAACCCCGGGGGGACGGAAAACTGTTTTTT,CTSSQPRGDGKLFF
TRBJ2-1,TRBV2,-,-,TGTGCCAGCAGTCATAATAATGAGCAGTTCTTC,CASSHNNEQFF
TRBJ2-3,TRBV2,-,TRBD2,TGTGCCAGCACCCTGTCGGGCCGGCCGGGAGGGTTCGCAGATACGCAGTATTTT,CASTLSGRPGGFADTQYF
TRBJ2-7,TRBV28,-,TRBD2,TGTGCCAGCAGTCTAACTAGCGGCTGGCTCGAGCAGTACTTC,CASSLTSGWLEQYF
TRBJ2-7,TRBV4-1,few,-,TGCGCCAGCAGCCATGGCTACGAGCAGTACTTC,CASSHGYEQYF
TRBJ2-7,TRBV5-1,-,TRBD1,TGCGCCAGCAGCTTGCCCAGCTCCGGGACAGGGGCCTACGAGCAGTACTTC,CASSLPSSGTGAYEQYF
TRBJ2-1,TRBV27,-,-,TGTGCCAGCAGTCTAAGTCTCGGTTACAATGAGCAGTTCTTC,CASSLSLGYNEQFF
TRBJ2-3,TRBV6-5,-,-,TGTGCCAGCAGTTACTCGGGGGTAGATACGCAGTATTTT,CASSYSGVDTQYF
TRBJ1-2,TRBV15,-,-,TGTGCCACTTACTGGGACCAACCGGCGCAGGGCTACACCTTC,CATYWDQPAQGYTF
TRBJ2-7,TRBV28,-,TRBD2,TGTGCCAGCAATATAATCGGACTAGCGGGAGGCCACTCCTACGAGCAGTACTTC,CASNIIGLAGGHSYEQYF
TRBJ1-5,TRBV5-1,-,TRBD1,TGCGCCAGCAGCTTGAGACAGGGTGTGAGCAATCAGCCCCAGCATTTT,CASSLRQGVSNQPQHF
TRBJ2-1,TRBV7-9,-,TRBD2,TGTGCCAGCAGCTTAGTCGCTAGCGGGAATGAGCAGTTCTTC,CASSLVASGNEQFF
TRBJ2-7,TRBV6-5,-,-,TGTGCCAGCACTATCAGGACGGGATACGAGCAGTACTTC,CASTIRTGYEQYF
TRBJ1-1,TRBV11-1,-,-,TGTGCCAGCAGCTCAAGACTTCTCGGGGACACTGAAGCTTTCTTT,CASSSRLLGDTEAFF
TRBJ2-3,TRBV18,-,-,TGTGCCAGCTCAATGAGGGTAGATACGCAGTATTTT,CASSMRVDTQYF
TRBJ2-4,TRBV10-2,-,TRBD1,TGCGCCAGCGTAGGTCGGACAGGACGAGCCAAAAACATTCAGTACTTC,CASVGRTGRAKNIQYF
TRBJ2-3,TRBV6-1,-,-,TGTGCCAGCAGTGCGTGGGGGCTTACTAGCACAGATACGCAGTATTTT,CASSAWGLTSTDTQYF
TRBJ2-3,TRBV2,-,TRBD2,TGTGCCAGCAGTGATTTCTGGGCTAGCGGGAGGTATGGGACAGATACGCAGTATTTT,CASSDFWASGRYGTDTQYF
TRBJ2-1,TRBV27,-,TRBD2,TGTGCCAGCGTAACAGCGGGAGGGAATGAGCAGTTCTTC,CASVTAGGNEQFF
TRBJ2-3,TRBV7-7,once,TRBD2,TGTGCTAGCAGCTTCCGCGGGAGGCGCACAGATACGCAGTATTTT,CASSFRGRRTDTQYF
TRBJ1-2,TRBV5-5,once,-,TGTGCCAGCAGGTTGACCAGGGGAGCTAACTATGGCTACACCTTC,CASRLTRGANYGYTF
TRBJ1-2,TRBV11-2,-,-,TGTGCCAGCAGCCCCCCGGTGGGGGGTGGCTACACCTTC,CASSPPVGGGYTF
TRBJ1-1,TRBV7-9,-,-,TGTGCCAGCAGCCCACAGGGCTTGAACACTGAAGCTTTCTTT,CASSPQGLNTEAFF
TRBJ2-1,TRBV28,-,-,TGTGCCAGCAGAGACTCGGCCGAAGGAGACAATGAGCAGTTCTTC,CASRDSAEGDNEQFF
TRBJ2-7,TRBV11-2,-,-,TGTGCCAGCAGCTTGGGGCAGGGATTCTACGAGCAGTACTTC,CASSLGQGFYEQYF
TRBJ2-1,TRBV28,few,TRBD2,TGTGCCAGCAGTTTACTAGCGGGAGCCTACAATGAGCAGTTCTTC,CASSLLAGAYNEQFF
TRBJ2-1,TRBV15,-,TRBD1,TGTGCCACCAGCAGGGACAGGGGAAACAATGAGCAGTTCTTC,CATSRDRGNNEQFF
TRBJ2-7,TRBV7-9,-,-,TGTGCCAGCACCTTAGGTAGTTACGAGCAGTACTTC,CASTLGSYEQYF
TRBJ2-7,TRBV6-1,once,-,TGTGCCAGCAGGCTAGCCTACGAGCAGTACTTC,CASRLAYEQYF
TRBJ2-1,TRBV4-1,-,TRBD1,TGCGCCAGCAGCCCCGGACAGGGAAGGTCCTACAATGAGCAGTTCTTC,CASSPGQGRSYNEQFF
TRBJ1-5,TRBV19,-,-,TGTGCCAGTAGTATCAGGGGTCCTCCAGCCTCTCCCCAGCATTTT,CASSIRGPPASPQHF
TRBJ2-5,TRBV7-9,-,-,TGTGCCAGCCGGAGGGGGGATGAAGAGACCCAGTACTTC,CASRRGDEETQYF
TRBJ2-7,TRBV9,-,-,TGTGCCAGCAGCGTAGATCTGAACTACGAGCAGTACTTC,CASSVDLNYEQYF
TRBJ1-1,TRBV29-1,-,-,TGCAGCGTTGATGAGGGGTTGAGCACTGAAGCTTTCTTT,CSVDEGLSTEAFF
TRBJ1-1,TRBV6-5,-,TRBD1,TGTGCCAGCAGCCCTGGACAGGGTTGGAACACTGAAGCTTTCTTT,CASSPGQGWNTEAFF
TRBJ1-5,TRBV18,-,TRBD1,TGTGCCAGCTCATCGGTGACAGGGGAAGGTCAGCCCCAGCATTTT,CASSSVTGEGQPQHF
TRBJ1-3,TRBV10-3,-,-,TGTGCCATCAGTGAGCCCTCGCGGAGAGGGAATAGATCTGGAAACACCATATATTTT,CAISEPSRRGNRSGNTIYF
TRBJ2-1,TRBV7-9,-,TRBD2,TGTGCCAGCAGCCCGGGACTAGTTTCCTACAATGAGCAGTTCTTC,CASSPGLVSYNEQFF
TRBJ2-1,TRBV27,-,TRBD2,TGTGCCAGCAGTTTAGCGGGAGTGTATAATGAGCAGTTCTTC,CASSLAGVYNEQFF
TRBJ2-1,TRBV27,-,TRBD2,TGTGCCAGCAGTCCCCTAGCGGGTGGCTCCTACAATGAGCAGTTCTTC,CASSPLAGGSYNEQFF
TRBJ1-3,TRBV5-1,-,-,TGCGCCAGCAGCCTAAATCAGGGTGGTAAAAACACCATATATTTT,CASSLNQGGKNTIYF
TRBJ2-2,TRBV12-5,-,-,TGTGCTAGTGGTTGGACTGCGGACAGACGGACGAACACCGGGGAGCTGTTTTTT,CASGWTADRRTNTGELFF